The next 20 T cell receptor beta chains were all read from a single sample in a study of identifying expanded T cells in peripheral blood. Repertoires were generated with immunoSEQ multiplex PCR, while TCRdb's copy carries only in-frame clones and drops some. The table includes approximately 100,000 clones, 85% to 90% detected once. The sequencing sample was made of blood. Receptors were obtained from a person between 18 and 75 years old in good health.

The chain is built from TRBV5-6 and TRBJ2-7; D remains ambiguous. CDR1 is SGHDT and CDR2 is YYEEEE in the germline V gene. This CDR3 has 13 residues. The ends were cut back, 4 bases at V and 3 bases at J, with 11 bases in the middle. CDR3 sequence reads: CASSPPGDYEQYF. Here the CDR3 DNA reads TGTGCCAGCAGCCCACCCGGAGACTACGAGCAGTACTTC.

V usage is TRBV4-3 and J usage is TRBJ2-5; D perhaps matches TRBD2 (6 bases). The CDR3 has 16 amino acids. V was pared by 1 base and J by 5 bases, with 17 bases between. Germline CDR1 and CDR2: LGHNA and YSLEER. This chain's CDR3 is CASSQGRGERGETQYF. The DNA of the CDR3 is TGCGCCAGCAGCCAAGGTCGCGGGGAACGGGGTGAGACCCAGTACTTC.

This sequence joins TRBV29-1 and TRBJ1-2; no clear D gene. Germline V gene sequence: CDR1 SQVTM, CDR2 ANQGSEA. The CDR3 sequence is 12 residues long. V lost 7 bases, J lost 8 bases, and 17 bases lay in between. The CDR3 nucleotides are TGCAGCGCGGACCCCGTCGGCGTGGGCTACACCTTC. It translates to CSADPVGVGYTF.

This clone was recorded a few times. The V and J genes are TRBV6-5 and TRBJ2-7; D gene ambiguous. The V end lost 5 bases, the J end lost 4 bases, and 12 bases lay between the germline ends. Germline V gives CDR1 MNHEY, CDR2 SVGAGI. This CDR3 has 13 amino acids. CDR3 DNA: TGTGCCAGCAGTGCCAATGGAGTTTACGAGCAGTACTTC. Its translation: CASSANGVYEQYF.

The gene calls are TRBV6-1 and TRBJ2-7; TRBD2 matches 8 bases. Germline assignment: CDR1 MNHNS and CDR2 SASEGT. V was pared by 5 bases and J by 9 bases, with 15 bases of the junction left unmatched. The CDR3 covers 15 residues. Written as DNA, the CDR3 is TGTGCCAGCAGTCACCGAAGCGGGGGCCCCAAGTGGCAGTACTTC. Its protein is CASSHRSGGPKWQYF.

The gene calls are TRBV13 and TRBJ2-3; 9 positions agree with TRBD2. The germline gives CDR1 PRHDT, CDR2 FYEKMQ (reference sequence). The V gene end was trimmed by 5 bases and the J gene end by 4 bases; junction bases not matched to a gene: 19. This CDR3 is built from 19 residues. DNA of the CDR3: TGTGCCAGCAGCCCCTTCGGTGAAGCGGGGGGCCTCCTATCAGATACGCAGTATTTT. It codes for CASSPFGEAGGLLSDTQYF.

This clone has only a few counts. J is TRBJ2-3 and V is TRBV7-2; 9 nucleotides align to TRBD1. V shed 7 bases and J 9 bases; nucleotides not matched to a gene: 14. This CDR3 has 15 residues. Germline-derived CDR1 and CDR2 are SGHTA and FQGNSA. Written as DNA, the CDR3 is TGTGCCAGCACAGTATCCGGACAGGGGAAGTGGACGCAGTATTTT. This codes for CASTVSGQGKWTQYF. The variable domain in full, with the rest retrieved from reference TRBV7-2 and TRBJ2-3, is GAGVSQSPSNKVTEKGKDVELRCDPISGHTALYWYRQSLGQGLEFLIYFQGNSAPDKSGLPSDRFSAERTGGSVSTLTIQRTQQEDSAVYLCASTVSGQGKWTQYFGPGTRLTVL.

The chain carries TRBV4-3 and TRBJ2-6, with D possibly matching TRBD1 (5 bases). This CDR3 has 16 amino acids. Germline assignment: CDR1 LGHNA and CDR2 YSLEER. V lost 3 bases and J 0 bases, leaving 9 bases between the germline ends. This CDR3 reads CASSHGQGSGANVLTF. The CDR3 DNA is TGCGCCAGCAGCCATGGTCAGGGCTCTGGGGCCAACGTCCTGACTTTC.

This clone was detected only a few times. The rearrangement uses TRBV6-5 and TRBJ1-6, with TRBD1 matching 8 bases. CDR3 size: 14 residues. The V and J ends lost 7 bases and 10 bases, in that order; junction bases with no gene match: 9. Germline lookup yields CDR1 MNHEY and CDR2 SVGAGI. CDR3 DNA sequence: TGTGCCAGCAACCGACAGGGGAAGGGATCACCCCTCCACTTT. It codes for CASNRQGKGSPLHF.

The CDR3 loop is CASSRDRVDEQYF. The CDR3 DNA follows: TGTGCCAGCTCGCGGGACAGGGTAGACGAGCAGTACTTC. The V gene is TRBV18, the J gene TRBJ2-7; 9 bases align to TRBD1. The germline V gene has CDR1 KGHSH and CDR2 LQKENI. CDR3 length: 13 amino acids. V lost 6 bases, J lost 5 bases, and 5 bases stayed unmatched.

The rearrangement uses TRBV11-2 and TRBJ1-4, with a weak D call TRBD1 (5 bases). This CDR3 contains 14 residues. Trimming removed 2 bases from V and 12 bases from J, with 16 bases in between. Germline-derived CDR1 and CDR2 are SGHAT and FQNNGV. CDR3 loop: CASSLNLGTGQLFF. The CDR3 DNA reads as TGTGCCAGCAGCTTAAACCTGGGGACGGGTCAACTGTTTTTT.

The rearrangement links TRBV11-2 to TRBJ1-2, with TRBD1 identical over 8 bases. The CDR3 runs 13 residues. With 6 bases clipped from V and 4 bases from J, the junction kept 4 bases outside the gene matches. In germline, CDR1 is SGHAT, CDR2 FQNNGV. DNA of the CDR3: TGTGCCAGCAGGTCTACAGGGGGCTATGGCTACACCTTC. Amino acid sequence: CASRSTGGYGYTF.

The CDR3 spells CASSPTTEAYEQYF. CDR3 bases: TGTGCCAGCTCACCAACGACAGAAGCCTACGAGCAGTACTTC. The chain employs TRBV18 and TRBJ2-7, with D perhaps matching TRBD1 (5 bases). This CDR3 spans 14 amino acids. The V end lost 2 bases, the J end lost 2 bases, and 10 bases lay between the germline ends. Germline V lookup: CDR1 KGHSH, CDR2 LQKENI.

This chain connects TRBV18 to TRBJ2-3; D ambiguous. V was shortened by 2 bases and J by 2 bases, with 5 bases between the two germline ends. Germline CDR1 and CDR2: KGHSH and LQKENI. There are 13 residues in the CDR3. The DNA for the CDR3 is TGTGCCAGCTCACCAGGGCCCACAGATACGCAGTATTTT. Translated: CASSPGPTDTQYF.

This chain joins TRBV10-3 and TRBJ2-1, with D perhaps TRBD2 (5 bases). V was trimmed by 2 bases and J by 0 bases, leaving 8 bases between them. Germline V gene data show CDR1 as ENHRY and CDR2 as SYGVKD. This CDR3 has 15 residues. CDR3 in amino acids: CAISEGESSYNEQFF. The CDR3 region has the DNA TGTGCCATCAGTGAGGGGGAGAGCTCCTACAATGAGCAGTTCTTC.

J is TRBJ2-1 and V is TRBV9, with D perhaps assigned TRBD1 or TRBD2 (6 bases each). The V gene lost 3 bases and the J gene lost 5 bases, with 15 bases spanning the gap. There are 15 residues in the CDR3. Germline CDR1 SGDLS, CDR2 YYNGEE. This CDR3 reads CASSAEGGSDNEQFF. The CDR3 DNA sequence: TGTGCCAGCAGCGCTGAGGGGGGCTCGGACAATGAGCAGTTCTTC.

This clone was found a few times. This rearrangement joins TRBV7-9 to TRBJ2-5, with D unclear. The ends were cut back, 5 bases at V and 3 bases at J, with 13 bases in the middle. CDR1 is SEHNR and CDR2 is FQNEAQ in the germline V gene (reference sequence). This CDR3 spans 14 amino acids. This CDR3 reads CASSAPGLKETQYF. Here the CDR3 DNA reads TGTGCCAGCAGCGCCCCTGGCCTCAAAGAGACCCAGTACTTC.

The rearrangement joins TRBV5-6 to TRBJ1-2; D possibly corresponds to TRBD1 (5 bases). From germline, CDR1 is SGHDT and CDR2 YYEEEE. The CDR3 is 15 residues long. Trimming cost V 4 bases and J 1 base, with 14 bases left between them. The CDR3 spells CASSPPPGRNYGYTF. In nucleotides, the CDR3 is TGTGCCAGCAGCCCCCCACCAGGGCGTAACTATGGCTACACCTTC.

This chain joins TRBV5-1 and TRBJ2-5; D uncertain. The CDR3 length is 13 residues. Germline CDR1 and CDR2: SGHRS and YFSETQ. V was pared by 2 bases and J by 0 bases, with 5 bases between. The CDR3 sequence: CASSFQYQETQYF. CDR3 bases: TGCGCCAGCAGCTTCCAGTACCAAGAGACCCAGTACTTC.

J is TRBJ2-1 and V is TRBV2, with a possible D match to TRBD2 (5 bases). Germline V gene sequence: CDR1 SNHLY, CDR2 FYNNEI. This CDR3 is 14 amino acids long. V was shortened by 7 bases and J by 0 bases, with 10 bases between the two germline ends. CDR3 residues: CASKEGSSYNEQFF. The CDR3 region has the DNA TGTGCCAGCAAAGAAGGGAGCTCCTACAATGAGCAGTTCTTC.